This is a list of T cell receptor beta chains from one sample in a study of CD8+CD57+ T cells in acquired aplastic anemia. TCRdb reprocessed the reads via MiXCR and lists one record per CDR3 protein. The sample includes 200,000 or so distinct CDR3 sequences, roughly half seen only once; the top ten take approximately 9.4%. The sample was sorted CD4+, CD8+, or CD8+CD57+ T cells (not recorded which) from PBMCs. These receptor sequences come from a human donor with aplastic anemia. Both conserved end residues are part of each CDR3. The order of the fields is clone size, V gene, J gene, D gene, CDR3 protein, CDR3 DNA. The D gene is left open where the match is weak. The listing skips clone size in some rows; elsewhere it reads once, few, many or a size class.

abundance: NA; v_gene: TRBV2; j_gene: TRBJ2-7; d_gene: TRBD1; CDR3aa: CASRGQGSNEQYF; CDR3nt: TGTGCCAGCCGGGGACAGGGGTCTAACGAGCAGTACTTC
abundance: many; v_gene: TRBV11-1; j_gene: TRBJ2-7; d_gene: TRBD1; CDR3aa: CASSLGLDRVYEQYF; CDR3nt: TGTGCCAGCAGCTTAGGGCTGGACAGGGTCTACGAGCAGTACTTC
abundance: NA; v_gene: TRBV10-2; j_gene: TRBJ2-3; d_gene: TRBD2; CDR3aa: CASSELAGGEDTQYF; CDR3nt: TGTGCCAGCAGTGAACTAGCGGGGGGGGAAGATACGCAGTATTTT
abundance: NA; v_gene: TRBV4-3; j_gene: TRBJ2-3; d_gene: TRBD2; CDR3aa: CASSQDLVGGTDTQYF; CDR3nt: TGCGCCAGCAGCCAGGACCTAGTGGGAGGGACAGATACGCAGTATTTT
abundance: NA; v_gene: TRBV5-6; j_gene: TRBJ2-5; d_gene: NA; CDR3aa: CASSWGSETQYF; CDR3nt: TGTGCCAGCAGTTGGGGGTCGGAGACCCAGTACTTC
abundance: NA; v_gene: TRBV27; j_gene: TRBJ2-7; d_gene: NA; CDR3aa: CASSSHRSRPRKPGDEQYF; CDR3nt: TGTGCCAGCAGTTCCCACCGGTCGAGACCCAGGAAGCCAGGAGACGAGCAGTACTTC
abundance: NA; v_gene: TRBV11-1; j_gene: TRBJ2-7; d_gene: NA; CDR3aa: CASSLGVGSHEQYF; CDR3nt: TGTGCCAGCAGCTTAGGCGTGGGGTCCCACGAGCAGTACTTC
abundance: NA; v_gene: TRBV7-8; j_gene: TRBJ2-7; d_gene: TRBD2; CDR3aa: CASSLSSGSTYEQYF; CDR3nt: TGTGCCAGCAGCTTGTCTAGCGGAAGTACCTACGAGCAGTACTTC
abundance: NA; v_gene: TRBV29-1; j_gene: TRBJ2-7; d_gene: TRBD1; CDR3aa: CSVERTGGIEQYF; CDR3nt: TGCAGCGTTGAAAGGACAGGGGGCATCGAGCAGTACTTC
abundance: many; v_gene: TRBV4-2; j_gene: TRBJ2-7; d_gene: TRBD2; CDR3aa: CASSPHTLAAERGEQYF; CDR3nt: TGTGCCAGCAGCCCCCACACGCTAGCGGCCGAGCGGGGCGAGCAGTACTTC
abundance: NA; v_gene: TRBV20-1; j_gene: TRBJ1-1; d_gene: TRBD1; CDR3aa: CSAGNRGTEAFF; CDR3nt: TGCAGTGCCGGTAACAGGGGCACTGAAGCTTTCTTT
abundance: NA; v_gene: TRBV6-2/TRBV6-3; j_gene: TRBJ1-3; d_gene: TRBD1; CDR3aa: CASSDLTGASTIYF; CDR3nt: TGTGCCAGCAGTGACTTGACAGGGGCTAGCACCATATATTTT
abundance: many; v_gene: TRBV19; j_gene: TRBJ2-7; d_gene: NA; CDR3aa: CASRNDRSAYEQYF; CDR3nt: TGTGCCAGTAGAAACGACAGGTCGGCCTACGAGCAGTACTTC
abundance: NA; v_gene: TRBV2; j_gene: TRBJ2-5; d_gene: NA; CDR3aa: CASINDRRKETQYF; CDR3nt: TGTGCCAGCATTAATGACAGGCGGAAAGAGACCCAGTACTTC
abundance: many; v_gene: TRBV19; j_gene: TRBJ2-7; d_gene: NA; CDR3aa: CASSHGMAYEQYF; CDR3nt: TGTGCCAGTAGTCACGGAATGGCCTACGAGCAGTACTTC
abundance: many; v_gene: TRBV11-2; j_gene: TRBJ2-3; d_gene: TRBD2; CDR3aa: CASSLGRLAGTDTQYF; CDR3nt: TGTGCCAGCAGCTTAGGGAGACTAGCTGGGACAGATACGCAGTATTTT
abundance: many; v_gene: TRBV7-7; j_gene: TRBJ2-5; d_gene: TRBD2; CDR3aa: CASSLGAGGEETQYF; CDR3nt: TGTGCTAGCAGCTTAGGAGCGGGAGGAGAGGAGACCCAGTACTTC
abundance: NA; v_gene: TRBV2; j_gene: TRBJ1-1; d_gene: NA; CDR3aa: CASSDARSTNTEAFF; CDR3nt: TGTGCCAGCAGTGACGCTAGGTCAACGAACACTGAAGCTTTCTTT
abundance: many; v_gene: TRBV11-1; j_gene: TRBJ1-1; d_gene: NA; CDR3aa: CASSPRGQAFF; CDR3nt: TGTGCCAGCAGTCCTCGGGGTCAAGCTTTCTTT
abundance: NA; v_gene: TRBV10-1; j_gene: TRBJ1-5; d_gene: NA; CDR3aa: CASSMDSNQPQHF; CDR3nt: TGCGCCAGCAGTATGGATAGCAATCAGCCCCAGCATTTT
abundance: NA; v_gene: TRBV15; j_gene: TRBJ2-5; d_gene: TRBD2; CDR3aa: CATSRGSSGVQEAQYF; CDR3nt: TGTGCCACCAGCAGAGGTTCTAGCGGAGTGCAAGAGGCCCAGTACTTC
abundance: NA; v_gene: TRBV19; j_gene: TRBJ1-5; d_gene: NA; CDR3aa: CASSIRQANQPQHF; CDR3nt: TGTGCCAGTAGTATCCGACAGGCTAATCAGCCCCAGCATTTT
abundance: NA; v_gene: TRBV25-1; j_gene: TRBJ1-6; d_gene: TRBD1; CDR3aa: CASRDSEGANSPLHF; CDR3nt: TGTGCCAGCCGGGACAGTGAAGGAGCCAATTCACCCCTCCACTTT
abundance: once; v_gene: TRBV24-1; j_gene: TRBJ2-2; d_gene: NA; CDR3aa: CATGPFGSAAGELFF; CDR3nt: TGTGCCACCGGCCCTTTCGGGAGTGCGGCCGGGGAGCTGTTTTTT
abundance: many; v_gene: TRBV20-1; j_gene: TRBJ1-5; d_gene: TRBD1; CDR3aa: CSARDGTGISNQPQHF; CDR3nt: TGCAGTGCTAGAGATGGGACAGGAATTTCTAATCAGCCCCAGCATTTT
abundance: many; v_gene: TRBV20-1; j_gene: TRBJ1-2; d_gene: NA; CDR3aa: CSAIDLRGGPRRGGYTF; CDR3nt: TGCAGTGCTATAGACCTTAGGGGGGGACCCCGCCGCGGTGGCTACACCTTC
abundance: NA; v_gene: TRBV20-1; j_gene: TRBJ2-6; d_gene: NA; CDR3aa: CSASARYRFGANVLTF; CDR3nt: TGCAGTGCTAGCGCTCGGTACAGGTTTGGGGCCAACGTCCTGACTTTC
abundance: many; v_gene: TRBV4-1; j_gene: TRBJ2-3; d_gene: TRBD2; CDR3aa: CASRLAGGDTQYF; CDR3nt: TGCGCCAGTCGACTAGCAGGAGGGGATACGCAGTATTTT
abundance: once; v_gene: TRBV29-1; j_gene: TRBJ2-7; d_gene: TRBD2; CDR3aa: CSVEVGHFGGRYEQYF; CDR3nt: TGCAGCGTTGAAGTGGGGCATTTCGGGGGGAGGTACGAGCAGTACTTC
abundance: many; v_gene: TRBV7-9; j_gene: TRBJ2-3; d_gene: TRBD2; CDR3aa: CASSLSLREPTDTQYF; CDR3nt: TGTGCCAGCAGCCTATCCCTGCGGGAGCCCACAGATACGCAGTATTTT
abundance: NA; v_gene: TRBV6-2/TRBV6-3; j_gene: TRBJ2-7; d_gene: NA; CDR3aa: CASSYRKTDSYEQYF; CDR3nt: TGTGCCAGCAGTTACCGAAAGACGGACTCCTACGAGCAGTACTTC
abundance: NA; v_gene: TRBV7-7; j_gene: TRBJ2-5; d_gene: TRBD2; CDR3aa: CASSFPRDGASGAGETQYF; CDR3nt: TGTGCTAGCAGCTTTCCTAGGGACGGGGCTAGCGGGGCTGGGGAGACCCAGTACTTC
abundance: NA; v_gene: TRBV20-1; j_gene: TRBJ2-3; d_gene: NA; CDR3aa: CSARSYLAPTQYF; CDR3nt: TGCAGTGCTAGATCATATCTAGCCCCTACGCAGTATTTT
abundance: many; v_gene: TRBV4-2; j_gene: TRBJ1-4; d_gene: NA; CDR3aa: CASSHDGGEKLFF; CDR3nt: TGTGCCAGCAGCCACGATGGAGGTGAAAAACTGTTTTTT
abundance: many; v_gene: TRBV5-1; j_gene: TRBJ1-1; d_gene: NA; CDR3aa: CASSLGSGMLNTEAFF; CDR3nt: TGCGCCAGCAGCTTGGGGTCTGGGATGTTGAACACTGAAGCTTTCTTT
abundance: NA; v_gene: TRBV29-1; j_gene: TRBJ1-2; d_gene: NA; CDR3aa: CSVEGDYGYTF; CDR3nt: TGCAGCGTGGAGGGGGACTATGGCTACACCTTC
abundance: few; v_gene: TRBV4-1; j_gene: TRBJ1-4; d_gene: NA; CDR3aa: CASSQAGYNEKLFF; CDR3nt: TGCGCCAGCAGCCAGGCAGGTTATAATGAAAAACTGTTTTTT
abundance: NA; v_gene: TRBV27; j_gene: TRBJ1-2; d_gene: TRBD1; CDR3aa: CASSPGQATYGYTF; CDR3nt: TGTGCCAGCAGTCCAGGACAGGCTACCTATGGCTACACCTTC
abundance: NA; v_gene: TRBV5-6; j_gene: TRBJ1-2; d_gene: NA; CDR3aa: CASSTWTDCYTF; CDR3nt: TGTGCCAGCAGCACCTGGACGGATTGCTACACCTTC
abundance: NA; v_gene: TRBV2; j_gene: TRBJ2-7; d_gene: TRBD1; CDR3aa: CASARGTGPLEQYF; CDR3nt: TGTGCCAGCGCCAGAGGGACAGGGCCCTTGGAGCAGTACTTC
abundance: NA; v_gene: TRBV29-1; j_gene: TRBJ2-1; d_gene: NA; CDR3aa: CSVEDWSDYNEQFF; CDR3nt: TGCAGCGTTGAAGATTGGTCCGACTACAATGAGCAGTTCTTC
abundance: many; v_gene: TRBV12-3/TRBV12-4; j_gene: TRBJ1-2; d_gene: NA; CDR3aa: CASSTSQGTALAGYTF; CDR3nt: TGTGCCAGCAGTACCAGCCAGGGGACGGCTCTCGCGGGCTACACCTTC
abundance: NA; v_gene: TRBV6-1; j_gene: TRBJ2-7; d_gene: TRBD2; CDR3aa: CASIHSGRANEQYF; CDR3nt: TGTGCCAGCATCCATAGCGGGAGGGCCAACGAGCAGTACTTC
abundance: NA; v_gene: TRBV9; j_gene: TRBJ2-7; d_gene: NA; CDR3aa: CASSVGPQPSSYEQYF; CDR3nt: TGTGCCAGCAGCGTAGGTCCGCAACCCAGCTCCTACGAGCAGTACTTC
abundance: many; v_gene: TRBV6-2/TRBV6-3; j_gene: TRBJ1-5; d_gene: NA; CDR3aa: CASADSNQPQHF; CDR3nt: TGTGCCAGCGCCGATAGCAATCAGCCCCAGCATTTT
abundance: few; v_gene: TRBV30; j_gene: TRBJ1-5; d_gene: NA; CDR3aa: CAWSGGGGEQPQHF; CDR3nt: TGTGCCTGGAGTGGAGGAGGGGGGGAACAGCCCCAGCATTTT
abundance: NA; v_gene: TRBV20-1; j_gene: TRBJ2-7; d_gene: NA; CDR3aa: CSISPYEQYF; CDR3nt: TGCAGTATCTCTCCCTACGAGCAGTACTTC
abundance: NA; v_gene: TRBV11-3; j_gene: TRBJ1-6; d_gene: NA; CDR3aa: CASSLEGGSPLHF; CDR3nt: TGTGCCAGCAGCTTAGAAGGAGGGTCACCCCTCCACTTT
abundance: NA; v_gene: TRBV7-8; j_gene: TRBJ1-1; d_gene: NA; CDR3aa: CASSLHRETEAFF; CDR3nt: TGTGCCAGCAGCTTACACAGGGAAACTGAAGCTTTCTTT